The rows below give T cell receptor beta chains drawn from one sample of a study of CD8 T cells in ankylosing spondylitis. In TCRdb, the 5' RACE reads were re-called with MiXCR into one record per CDR3 protein. Of some 450,000 distinct CDR3 sequences detected, 17% appear once; the ten largest clones hold just over 1%. Material: blood, either unsorted or a sorted T cell fraction (not recorded which). The receptors were sampled from a male donor with ankylosing spondylitis. The CDR3 runs from the conserved cysteine through the conserved F or W. D genes are given only for firm matches. Clone size is stated in some rows and not others, as once, few, many or a class when expanded.

j_call	clone_size	v_call	d_call	cdr3_aa	cdr3_nt
TRBJ2-5	.	TRBV20-1	TRBD1	CSAREGGRGETQYF	TGCAGTGCTAGGGAAGGGGGCAGGGGGGAGACCCAGTACTTC
TRBJ2-3	.	TRBV2	.	CASSVGPRDTQYF	TGTGCCAGCAGTGTGGGCCCAAGAGATACGCAGTATTTT
TRBJ2-1	few	TRBV3-1	TRBD2	CASSQEGLAGTYNEQFF	TGTGCCAGCAGCCAAGAGGGACTAGCGGGAACCTACAATGAGCAGTTCTTC
TRBJ2-3	many	TRBV5-1	.	CASSLSRVTDTQYF	TGCGCCAGCAGCTTGAGCAGGGTCACAGATACGCAGTATTTT
TRBJ1-6	few	TRBV9	.	CASSSSTTEGSPLHF	TGTGCCAGCAGCTCATCGACCACGGAGGGTTCACCCCTCCACTTT
TRBJ1-4	.	TRBV4-1	.	CASSQVRLAVEKLFF	TGCGCCAGCAGCCAAGTCCGCCTGGCCGTTGAAAAACTGTTTTTT
TRBJ1-5	.	TRBV19	.	CASSSQDGSQPQHF	TGTGCCAGTAGTTCCCAGGACGGGAGTCAGCCCCAGCATTTT
TRBJ2-5	.	TRBV10-3	.	CAISEPRLEGETQYF	TGTGCCATCAGTGAGCCCCGGCTTGAGGGCGAGACCCAGTACTTC
TRBJ2-2	few	TRBV6-1	.	CASSRKWQATGELFF	TGTGCCAGCAGCCGTAAATGGCAAGCCACCGGGGAGCTGTTTTTT
TRBJ1-1	many	TRBV12-3/TRBV12-4	.	CASSPLYTEAFF	TGTGCCAGCAGTCCCCTTTACACTGAAGCTTTCTTT
TRBJ2-3	many	TRBV20-1	.	CSANLADTQYF	TGCAGTGCGAACTTGGCAGATACGCAGTATTTT
TRBJ2-6	.	TRBV7-9	.	CASSPSYVSGANVLTF	TGTGCCAGCAGCCCTAGCTATGTCTCTGGGGCCAACGTCCTGACTTTC
TRBJ2-5	.	TRBV3-1	.	CASSQDRKTQYF	TGTGCCAGCAGCCAAGATAGGAAGACCCAGTACTTC
TRBJ1-2	.	TRBV20-1	TRBD1	CSARDRDYGYTF	TGCAGTGCTAGGGACAGGGACTATGGCTACACCTTC
TRBJ1-1	.	TRBV28	.	CASGYGLDGAFF	TGTGCCAGCGGTTACGGACTCGACGGTGCTTTCTTT
TRBJ2-7	few	TRBV20-1	.	CSARAGGVGFEQYF	TGCAGTGCTAGAGCGGGCGGGGTCGGATTCGAGCAGTACTTC
TRBJ2-5	few	TRBV14	.	CASSQEWRTAQETQYF	TGTGCCAGCAGCCAAGAATGGAGGACAGCCCAAGAGACCCAGTACTTC
TRBJ1-6	.	TRBV5-5	.	CASSLGQTSNSPLHF	TGTGCCAGCAGCTTGGGGCAGACCTCTAATTCACCCCTCCACTTT
TRBJ1-1	.	TRBV2	.	CASIEDSRSAFF	TGTGCCAGCATCGAGGACAGTCGGTCGGCTTTCTTT
TRBJ2-7	.	TRBV10-3	TRBD1	CAISESGTGQGHYEQYF	TGTGCCATCAGTGAGTCTGGTACGGGACAGGGGCACTACGAGCAGTACTTC
TRBJ2-7	.	TRBV7-9	.	CASSRGGRDYEQYF	TGTGCCAGCAGCCGTGGGGGTAGGGACTACGAGCAGTACTTC
TRBJ2-1	.	TRBV12-3/TRBV12-4	.	CASSTGLGEQFF	TGTGCCAGCAGTACAGGGTTAGGTGAGCAGTTCTTC
TRBJ2-2	few	TRBV4-1	.	CASRHERQGMTGELFF	TGCGCCAGCAGGCACGAACGCCAGGGGATGACCGGGGAGCTGTTTTTT
TRBJ1-4	.	TRBV5-1	.	CASSLGAGLEKLFF	TGCGCCAGCAGCTTGGGGGCAGGGCTGGAGAAACTGTTTTTT
TRBJ2-7	few	TRBV20-1	TRBD2	CSARDGSGREVSYEQYF	TGCAGTGCTAGAGATGGTTCGGGGCGGGAGGTCTCCTACGAGCAGTACTTC
TRBJ2-3	.	TRBV28	TRBD1	CASSIYRGERDTQYF	TGTGCCAGCAGTATATACAGGGGAGAGAGAGATACGCAGTATTTT
TRBJ1-2	many	TRBV29-1	.	CSVEDRVRGLKGYGYTF	TGCAGCGTTGAAGATAGGGTGCGGGGGCTTAAGGGCTATGGCTACACCTTC